This passage covers 18 T cell receptor beta chains from one sample sequenced in a study of vaccination and CD4 T cells after COVID-19. As to treatment: roughly ten-day PBMC culture with coronavirus spike peptide pools or control peptides (ViraFEST assay). At the Johns Hopkins FTIC core, DNA taken from cultured CD4+ T cells was sequenced by way of the Oncomine TCR Beta short-read assay. Using its own MiXCR run on the PCR reads, TCRdb lists one record per CDR3 protein. The sample lists more than 6,000 distinct CDR3 sequences, 45% occurring once. The antigens these receptors bind are not known. Specimen: CD4+ T cells from blood, cultured in vitro. These receptors were obtained from a human donor who had recovered from COVID-19.

V and J are TRBV7-6 and TRBJ1-3; D not resolved. This CDR3 has 14 residues. Trimming took 2 bases from V and 0 from J, leaving 5 bases between them. Germline V lookup: CDR1 SGHVS, CDR2 FNYEAQ. DNA for the CDR3: TGTGCCAGCAGCTTATCCACCTCTGGAAACACCATATATTTT. It is translated as CASSLSTSGNTIYF.

J is TRBJ2-7 and V is TRBV20-1, with D maybe TRBD2 (6 bases). Germline CDR1 reads DFQATT; CDR2 reads SNEGSKA (reference sequence). This CDR3 region has 13 residues. Trimming removed 1 base from V and 1 base from J, with 8 bases in between. CDR3 loop: CSARGGLSYEQYF. CDR3 coding DNA: TGCAGTGCTAGAGGGGGACTTTCCTACGAGCAGTACTTC.

The chain couples TRBV27 to TRBJ2-2; D is ambiguous. The CDR3 has 14 residues. Trimming cost V 6 bases and J 1 base, with 9 bases left between them. Looked up from germline, CDR1 is MNHEY and CDR2 is SMNVEV (reference sequence). The CDR3 nucleotides are TGTGCCAGCAGATTTTCTAGGAACACCGGGGAGCTGTTTTTT. Protein: CASRFSRNTGELFF.

This clonotype was counted between two and nine times. The chain is built from TRBV6-5 and TRBJ1-6, with D perhaps matching TRBD1 (5 bases). V was trimmed by 2 bases and J by 8 bases, leaving 10 bases between them. The CDR3 is 14 amino acids. Per the germline V gene, CDR1 is MNHEY and CDR2 is SVGAGI. The DNA of the CDR3 is TGTGCCAGCAGTTACGGGGGGGGGGATTCACCCCTCCACTTT. Translated: CASSYGGGDSPLHF.

The chain employs TRBV10-3 and TRBJ1-1, with unresolved D. There are 12 residues in the CDR3. CDR1 is ENHRY, CDR2 SYGVKD, per germline. The ends were cut back, 8 bases at V and 5 bases at J, with 12 bases in the middle. CDR3: CAIADQETEAFF. The DNA for the CDR3 is TGTGCCATCGCCGACCAGGAGACTGAAGCTTTCTTT.

The J gene is TRBJ2-2, the V gene TRBV20-1; 9 bases are a match to TRBD2. Germline V gives CDR1 DFQATT, CDR2 SNEGSKA (reference sequence). The length of the CDR3 is 16 residues. V lost 0 bases, J lost 5 bases, and 7 bases stayed unmatched. CDR3 residues: CSARDFRLAGTGELFF. The CDR3 coding sequence is TGCAGTGCTAGAGATTTCCGCCTAGCGGGGACCGGGGAGCTGTTTTTT.

The chain couples TRBV10-1 to TRBJ1-2; D remains ambiguous. V was clipped by 3 bases and J by 0 bases, with 11 bases between them. This CDR3 region has 15 residues. The germline gives CDR1 WNHNN, CDR2 SYGVQD (reference sequence). The CDR3 DNA sequence: TGCGCCAGCAGTGAATTTGGCCTATCTAACTATGGCTACACCTTC. Residues: CASSEFGLSNYGYTF.

The chain employs TRBV11-2 and TRBJ1-5; D remains unclear. CDR3 size: 15 residues. CDR1 is SGHAT and CDR2 is FQNNGV in the germline V gene. Trimming cost V 5 bases and J 6 bases, with 17 bases left between them. The CDR3 region has the DNA TGTGCCAGCAGCCCCTCCTCGGGTTTCGGTCAGCCCCAGCATTTT. The encoded protein is CASSPSSGFGQPQHF.

This clonotype was observed a handful of times. This chain uses TRBV5-4 with TRBJ2-3; 7 bases are shared with TRBD2. CDR3 length: 15 amino acids. V shed 5 bases, J shed 4 bases, and the junction held 10 bases outside the gene matches. Germline loops: CDR1 SGHNT, CDR2 YYREEE (reference sequence). The CDR3 loop is CASRAGLGEADTQYF. The CDR3 bases are TGTGCCAGCAGGGCAGGACTAGGGGAAGCAGATACGCAGTATTTT.

In its sample, this clonotype was seen a few times. The rearrangement links TRBV29-1 to TRBJ2-1; D possibly uses TRBD1 or TRBD2 (6 bases each). Trimming removed 7 bases from V and 2 bases from J, with 21 bases in between. The length of the CDR3 is 16 residues. Germline V gene sequence: CDR1 SQVTM, CDR2 ANQGSEA. The CDR3 DNA reads as TGCAGCGGGGGGGCAGGGTGGGGAATGACCTACAATGAGCAGTTCTTC. Its protein product is CSGGAGWGMTYNEQFF.

The chain is built from TRBV11-3 and TRBJ2-7, with 10 nucleotides matching TRBD2. The V and J ends lost 5 bases and 4 bases, in that order; junction bases with no gene match: 8. CDR1 and CDR2 from the germline V gene are SGHNT and YENEEA. This CDR3 spans 15 amino acids. CDR3 nucleotide sequence: TGTGCCAGCAGCCCTCGACTAGCGGGTTTATACGAGCAGTACTTC. This codes for CASSPRLAGLYEQYF.

This clonotype ranks as large (0.1 to 1%). V and J are TRBV20-1 and TRBJ2-3; D is unclear. The CDR3 runs 11 residues. CDR1 and CDR2 from the germline V gene are DFQATT and SNEGSKA (reference sequence). Trimming pared 6 bases from V and 3 bases from J, leaving 7 bases between. CDR3 sequence reads: CSAEKTDTQYF. The CDR3 DNA sequence: TGCAGTGCCGAAAAAACAGATACGCAGTATTTT.

V gene TRBV20-1 combines with J gene TRBJ1-2; the D is unclear. Trimming pared 3 bases from V and 7 bases from J, leaving 18 bases between. Germline lookup yields CDR1 DFQATT and CDR2 SNEGSKA (reference sequence). The length of the CDR3 is 14 residues. CDR3 DNA sequence: TGCAGTGCTAGTAATCAGAAGAGCGTAAGTGGCTACACCTTC. It codes for CSASNQKSVSGYTF.

This clonotype was picked up a small number of times. The J gene is TRBJ1-5, the V gene TRBV5-4; D perhaps matches TRBD1 (5 bases). Trimming removed 0 bases from V and 2 bases from J, with 6 bases in between. Germline-derived CDR1 and CDR2 are SGHNT and YYREEE (reference sequence). The CDR3 has 14 amino acids. The CDR3 nucleotides read TGTGCCAGCAGCTTGGCGGGGGGCAATCAGCCCCAGCATTTT. Translating gives CASSLAGGNQPQHF.

The chain is built from TRBV7-9 and TRBJ1-2; perhaps TRBD1 as D (5 bases). The germline gives CDR1 SEHNR, CDR2 FQNEAQ (reference sequence). Deletions cut 1 base from V and 3 bases from J, with 6 bases between. The CDR3 is 13 residues long. The CDR3 DNA is TGTGCCAGCAGCTTAGAGGGGTACTATGGCTACACCTTC. Protein sequence: CASSLEGYYGYTF.

There are a few counts of this clonotype. The chain combines TRBV7-3 with TRBJ2-3; tentatively, D is TRBD2 (6 bases). V shed 4 bases and J shed 7 bases, with 18 bases lying between them. Germline V gives CDR1 SGHTA, CDR2 FQGTGA. The CDR3 totals 15 residues. CDR3 bases: TGTGCCAGCAGCTCCGGAGGAGGGCGACTGAATACGCAGTATTTT. Translation: CASSSGGGRLNTQYF. Supplemented by reference TRBV7-3 and TRBJ2-3, the full variable domain reads GAGVSQTPSNKVTEKGKYVELRCDPISGHTALYWYRQSLGQGPEFLIYFQGTGAADDSGLPNDRFFAVRPEGSVSTLKIQRTERGDSAVYLCASSSGGGRLNTQYFGPGTRLTVL.

V usage is TRBV29-1 and J usage is TRBJ2-3; the D gene could be TRBD1 or TRBD2 (6 bases each). The germline CDR1 and CDR2 sequences are SQVTM and ANQGSEA. V was trimmed by 7 bases and J by 10 bases, leaving 18 bases between them. CDR3 size: 12 residues. CDR3: CSGSGGGNPQYF. For the CDR3, the DNA is TGCAGCGGGTCCGGAGGGGGGAACCCGCAGTATTTT.

V usage is TRBV7-3 and J usage is TRBJ2-3; 9 bases match TRBD2. V lost 1 base and J lost 3; bases outside the gene matches: 8. Germline assignment: CDR1 SGHTA and CDR2 FQGTGA. The CDR3 spans 17 residues. CDR3 amino acids: CASSLNGGGVPTDTQYF. For the CDR3, the DNA is TGTGCCAGCAGCTTAAATGGCGGGGGGGTCCCTACAGATACGCAGTATTTT.